Presented here are 3 T cell receptor beta chains from one specimen sequenced in a study of blood T cell repertoires in COVID-19. This table comes from immunoSEQ multiplex PCR, and its TCRdb copy is limited to in-frame clones, with some not included. There are around 270,000 clones in the sample; 88% occur only once, and roughly 3.9% lies in the top ten. Sequences were obtained from peripheral blood. The receptors were sampled from a man aged 55 to 70 who had recovered from COVID-19.

This clone came up a few times. The chain carries TRBV5-1 and TRBJ1-2; tentatively, D is TRBD1 (6 bases). This CDR3 comprises 14 residues. The germline V and J ends were trimmed by 6 bases and 3 bases, with 15 bases remaining between them. Germline V CDR1 and CDR2: SGHRS, YFSETQ. CDR3 bases: TGCGCCAGCATCCTAGTTCCAGGGGACTATGGCTACACCTTC. This gives the protein CASILVPGDYGYTF.

V and J are TRBV4-2 and TRBJ2-3; TRBD1 agrees at 7 bases. J was trimmed by 4 bases and V by 1 base; bases with no gene match: 11. CDR3 size: 17 residues. Germline V CDR1 and CDR2: LGHNA, YNFKEQ. The chain's CDR3 is CASSQARQGPRADTQYF. The CDR3 nucleotides are TGTGCCAGCAGCCAAGCCCGACAGGGCCCCAGGGCAGATACGCAGTATTTT.

V gene TRBV7-9 combines with J gene TRBJ1-4; 9 bases are a match to TRBD1. CDR1 and CDR2 from the germline V gene are SEHNR and FQNEAQ (reference sequence). The CDR3 extends over 18 amino acids. V lost 4 bases to trimming and J lost 10 bases; unmatched junction nucleotides: 19. DNA for the CDR3: TGTGCCAGCAGCTCAGACCGGGACAGGGTCAACCATCAAGGAAAACTGTTTTTT. Protein product: CASSSDRDRVNHQGKLFF. Full variable domain (rest looked up from reference TRBV7-9 and TRBJ1-4): DTGVSQNPRHKITKRGQNVTFRCDPISEHNRLYWYRQTLGQGPEFLTYFQNEAQLEKSRLLSDRFSAERPKGSFSTLEIQRTEQGDSAMYLCASSSDRDRVNHQGKLFFGSGTQLSVL.